This TCR beta chain originates from a study of shared clonotypes between healthy human individuals. Broader study findings: Around 5.3% of naive CD4 clonotypes were shared across several donors.

With respect to this clone: Its antigen remains unidentified. This specimen includes other DNA sequences encoding the same CDR3.

Clones were sequenced by immunoSEQ multiplex PCR, and TCRdb holds only the in-frame ones, with some missing. This table has about 1 million clones, around 76% appearing once. The source of this sequence is a man aged 18 to 29 in good health. Source material: memory CD4+ T cells sorted from blood. The subset here: CD45RA-negative fraction.

The CDR3 sequence is CASSLVGIYEQYF. CDR3 DNA: TGTGCCAGCAGCTTGGTAGGCATTTACGAGCAGTACTTC. The genes are TRBV5-6 and TRBJ2-7; D is unclear. This CDR3 has 13 amino acids. V was cut by 0 bases and J by 4 bases, with 8 bases left in between. Per the germline V gene, CDR1 is SGHDT and CDR2 is YYEEEE.